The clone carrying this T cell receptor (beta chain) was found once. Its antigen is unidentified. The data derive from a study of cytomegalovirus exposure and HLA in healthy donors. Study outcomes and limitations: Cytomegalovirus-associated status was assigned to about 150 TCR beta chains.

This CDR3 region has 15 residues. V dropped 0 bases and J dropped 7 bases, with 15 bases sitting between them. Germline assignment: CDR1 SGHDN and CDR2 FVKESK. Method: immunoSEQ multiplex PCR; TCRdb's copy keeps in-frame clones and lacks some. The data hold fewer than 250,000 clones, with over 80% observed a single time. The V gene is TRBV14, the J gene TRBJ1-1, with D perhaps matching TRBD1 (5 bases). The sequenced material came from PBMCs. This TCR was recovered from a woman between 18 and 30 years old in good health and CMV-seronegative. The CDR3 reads CASSQEFSRALEAFF. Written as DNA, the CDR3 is TGTGCCAGCAGCCAAGAGTTCTCCAGGGCCCTTGAAGCTTTCTTT.